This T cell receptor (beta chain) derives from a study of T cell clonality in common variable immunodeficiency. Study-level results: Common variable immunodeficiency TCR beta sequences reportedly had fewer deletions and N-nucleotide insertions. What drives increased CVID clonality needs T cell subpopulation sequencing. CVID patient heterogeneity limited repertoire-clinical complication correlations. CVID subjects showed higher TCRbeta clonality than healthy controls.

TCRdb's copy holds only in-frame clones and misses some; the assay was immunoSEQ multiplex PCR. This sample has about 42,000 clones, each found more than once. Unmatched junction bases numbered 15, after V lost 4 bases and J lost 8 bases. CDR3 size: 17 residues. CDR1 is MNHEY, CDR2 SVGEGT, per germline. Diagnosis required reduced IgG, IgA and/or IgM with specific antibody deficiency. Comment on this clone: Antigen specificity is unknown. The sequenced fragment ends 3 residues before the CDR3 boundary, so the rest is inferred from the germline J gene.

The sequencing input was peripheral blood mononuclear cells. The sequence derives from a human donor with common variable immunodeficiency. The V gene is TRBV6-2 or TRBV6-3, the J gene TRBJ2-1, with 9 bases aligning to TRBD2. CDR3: CASSSPSGDLRGDEQFF. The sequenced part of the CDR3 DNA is TGTGCCAGCAGTTCCCCTAGCGGGGATCTACGAGGCGATGAG.